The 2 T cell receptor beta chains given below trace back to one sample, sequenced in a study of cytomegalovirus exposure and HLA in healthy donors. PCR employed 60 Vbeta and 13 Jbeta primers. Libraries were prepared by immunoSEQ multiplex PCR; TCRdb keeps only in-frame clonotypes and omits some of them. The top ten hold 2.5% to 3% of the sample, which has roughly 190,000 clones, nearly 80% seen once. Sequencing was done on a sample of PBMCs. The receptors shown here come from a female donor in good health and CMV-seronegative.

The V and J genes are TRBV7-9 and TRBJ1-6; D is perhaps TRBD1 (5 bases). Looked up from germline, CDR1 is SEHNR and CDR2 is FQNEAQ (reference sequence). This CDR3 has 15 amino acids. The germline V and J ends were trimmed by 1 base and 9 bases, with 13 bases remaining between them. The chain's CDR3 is CASSLGAGGISPLHF. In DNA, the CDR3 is TGTGCCAGCAGCTTAGGTGCGGGGGGGATTTCACCCCTCCACTTT.

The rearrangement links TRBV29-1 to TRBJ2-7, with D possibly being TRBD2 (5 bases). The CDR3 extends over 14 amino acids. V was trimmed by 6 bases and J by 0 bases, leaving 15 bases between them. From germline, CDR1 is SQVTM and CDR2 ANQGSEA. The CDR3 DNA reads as TGCAGCGTAAAATCGGGAATCTCCTCCTACGAGCAGTACTTC. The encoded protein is CSVKSGISSYEQYF.